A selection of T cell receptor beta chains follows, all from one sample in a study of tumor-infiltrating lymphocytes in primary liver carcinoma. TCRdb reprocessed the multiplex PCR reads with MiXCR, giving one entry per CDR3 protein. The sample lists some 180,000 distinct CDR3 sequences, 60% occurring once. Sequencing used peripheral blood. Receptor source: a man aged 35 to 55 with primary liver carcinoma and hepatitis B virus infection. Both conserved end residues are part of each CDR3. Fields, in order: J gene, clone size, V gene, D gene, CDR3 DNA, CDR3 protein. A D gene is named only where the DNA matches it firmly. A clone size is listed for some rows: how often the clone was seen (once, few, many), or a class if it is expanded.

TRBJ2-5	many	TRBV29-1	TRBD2	TGCAGCGTTCCCCCGGGACTAGCAGAGACCCAGTACTTC	CSVPPGLAETQYF
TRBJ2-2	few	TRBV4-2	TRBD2	TGTGCCAGCAGCCAAGAACCGACTAGCGGGAGGGGTACCGGGGAGCTGTTTTTT	CASSQEPTSGRGTGELFF
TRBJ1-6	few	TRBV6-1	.	TGTGCCAGCAGTGGAGACAGTAGGACCTATAATTCACCCCTCCACTTT	CASSGDSRTYNSPLHF
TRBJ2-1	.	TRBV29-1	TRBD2	TGCAGCGTTGAAGTAGGTAGCGGGAGGAGCTACAATGAGCAGTTCTTC	CSVEVGSGRSYNEQFF
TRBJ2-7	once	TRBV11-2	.	TGTGCCAGCAGCCAGGGGGGACTGGGCTACGAGCGGTACTTC	CASSQGGLGYERYF
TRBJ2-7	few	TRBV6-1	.	TGTGCCAGCAGTGACACCCCCTCCTACGAGCAGTACTTC	CASSDTPSYEQYF
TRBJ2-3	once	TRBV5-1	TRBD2	TGCGTCAGCAGCTTTCTGCGGGAGGGCGAGGATACGCAGTATTTT	CVSSFLREGEDTQYF
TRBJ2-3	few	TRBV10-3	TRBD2	TGTGCCATCAGTGAGAGATTGCGGGAGATCACAGATACGCAGTATTTT	CAISERLREITDTQYF
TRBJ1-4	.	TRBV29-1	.	TGCAGCGTTACAGGAAGTCGGTCTGAAAAAATGTTTTTT	CSVTGSRSEKMFF
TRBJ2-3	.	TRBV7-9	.	TGCGCCAGCAGCTTAGGTTGGGGGCAGCCAAGCACAGATACGCAGTATTTT	CASSLGWGQPSTDTQYF
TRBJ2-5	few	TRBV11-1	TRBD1	TGTGCCAGCAGCTTAACCAGGACAGGTTGGGGGACCCAGTACTTC	CASSLTRTGWGTQYF
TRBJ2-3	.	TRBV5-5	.	TGTACCAGCAAGCCGGCCCCCCTAGCGATTAGCACAGATATGCAGTATTTT	CTSKPAPLAISTDMQYF
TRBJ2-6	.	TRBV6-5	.	TGTTTCAGCAGCATAGAAATCTCCGGGGCCAACGTCCTGACTTTC	CFSSIEISGANVLTF
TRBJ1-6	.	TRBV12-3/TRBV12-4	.	TGTGCCAGCAGCCCTGGACTGTCTACTGGGTCACCCCTCCACTTT	CASSPGLSTGSPLHF
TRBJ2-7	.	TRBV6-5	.	TGTGCCTGCAACACGAGGAGCTCCTACGAGCAGTACTTC	CACNTRSSYEQYF
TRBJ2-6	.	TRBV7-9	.	TGTGCCAGCAGCCCAACCCGGTTGAGGCGGAGCTCTGGGGCCAACGTCCTGACTTTC	CASSPTRLRRSSGANVLTF
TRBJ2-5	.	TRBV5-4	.	TGTGCCAGCAGCTTCGGGGAGGAAGGGACCCAGTACTTC	CASSFGEEGTQYF
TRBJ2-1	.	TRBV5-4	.	TGTGCCAGCAGCCCGGACTTGCTTGGCTCCTACAATGAGCAGTTCTTC	CASSPDLLGSYNEQFF
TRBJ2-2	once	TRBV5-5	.	TGTGCCAGCAGCTCAGTCGGGGTGAACACCGGGGAGCTGTTTTTT	CASSSVGVNTGELFF
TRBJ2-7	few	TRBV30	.	TGTGCCTGGAGTCCGACTAGCTACGAGCAGTACTTC	CAWSPTSYEQYF